This is a list of T cell receptor beta chains from one sample in a study of T cell responses to AZD1222 COVID-19 vaccine. Here immunoSEQ multiplex PCR was the method, and the copy in TCRdb shows in-frame clones only, minus some. The sample includes roughly 100,000 clones, approximately 90% of them seen just once. The material sequenced was peripheral blood, taken on day 0 of AZD1222 vaccination. These receptors all stem from an adult in good health. Each CDR3 is given with its conserved first and last residue. The order of the fields is CDR3 DNA, CDR3 protein, clone size, V gene, J gene, D gene. D genes are given only for firm matches. Clone size is stated in some rows and not others, as once, few, many or a class when expanded.

DNA: TGTGCCAGCAGCCGCGGACAAAGGAACACTGAAGCTTTCTTT; CDR3: CASSRGQRNTEAFF; size: once; V: TRBV4-2; J: TRBJ1-1; D: NA
DNA: TGCAGCGTTGGAAAAGGGGGTGGCTACACCTTC; CDR3: CSVGKGGGYTF; size: NA; V: TRBV29-1; J: TRBJ1-2; D: NA
DNA: TGCAGTACCCTCCAGTCCTACGAGCAGTACTTC; CDR3: CSTLQSYEQYF; size: NA; V: TRBV20-1; J: TRBJ2-7; D: NA
DNA: TGCAGCACTACCTTGGGGGGGAACACTGAAGCTTTCTTT; CDR3: CSTTLGGNTEAFF; size: NA; V: TRBV29-1; J: TRBJ1-1; D: NA
DNA: TGCACCAGCAGCAGGGACGATGAGACCCAGTACTTC; CDR3: CTSSRDDETQYF; size: NA; V: TRBV1; J: TRBJ2-5; D: NA
DNA: TGTGCCAGCAGCCAAGATATATCAGATACGCAGTATTTT; CDR3: CASSQDISDTQYF; size: NA; V: TRBV4-2; J: TRBJ2-3; D: NA
DNA: TGTGCCAGCAACCAACGTAGCGCAGATACGCAGTATTTT; CDR3: CASNQRSADTQYF; size: NA; V: TRBV7-2; J: TRBJ2-3; D: NA
DNA: TGTGCCAGCAGTTTGGCAGGGACGAATTCACCCCTCCACTTT; CDR3: CASSLAGTNSPLHF; size: NA; V: TRBV6-6; J: TRBJ1-6; D: NA
DNA: TGTGCCAGCAGTCCCCCTAGCGGATCACAGTTCTTC; CDR3: CASSPPSGSQFF; size: few; V: TRBV6-6; J: TRBJ2-1; D: TRBD2
DNA: TGTGCCAGCAGGAAGGGAGGGGAAAAACTGTTTTTT; CDR3: CASRKGGEKLFF; size: few; V: TRBV6-5; J: TRBJ1-4; D: NA
DNA: TGTGCCAGCAGCCCCCAACCGACTAGCGGGACGAACACCGGGGAGCTGTTTTTT; CDR3: CASSPQPTSGTNTGELFF; size: NA; V: TRBV7-2; J: TRBJ2-2; D: TRBD2
DNA: TGTGCCAGCAGCACAACTAGCGGGAGCGCTTTGAACACAGATACGCAGTATTTT; CDR3: CASSTTSGSALNTDTQYF; size: NA; V: TRBV7-6; J: TRBJ2-3; D: TRBD2
DNA: TGTGCCAGCAGCCAAGCCCGGACAGATCTTTACGAGCAGTACTTC; CDR3: CASSQARTDLYEQYF; size: NA; V: TRBV4-2; J: TRBJ2-7; D: NA
DNA: TGTGCCAGCAGTTCCGATCTAAGACTAGCGGCGGAAGAGACCCAGTACTTC; CDR3: CASSSDLRLAAEETQYF; size: NA; V: TRBV6-2/TRBV6-3; J: TRBJ2-5; D: TRBD2
DNA: TGTGCCAGCAGCCAAGATCCCGGACTAGCGGGGTACTCTGGGGCCAACGTCCTGACTTTC; CDR3: CASSQDPGLAGYSGANVLTF; size: once; V: TRBV3-1/TRBV3-2; J: TRBJ2-6; D: TRBD2
DNA: TGCGCCAGCAGCTCGGCAGGGGGCGGTGGCACTGAAGCTTTCTTT; CDR3: CASSSAGGGGTEAFF; size: few; V: TRBV5-1; J: TRBJ1-1; D: TRBD1
DNA: TGCGCCAGCAGTGAAGGGGGGGACTCCGGCGGGCCCCAGCATTTT; CDR3: CASSEGGDSGGPQHF; size: few; V: TRBV10-2; J: TRBJ1-5; D: NA
DNA: TGTGCCAGCAGCCAAGGATCCGGATCCTCTGGAAACACCATATATTTT; CDR3: CASSQGSGSSGNTIYF; size: NA; V: TRBV3-1/TRBV3-2; J: TRBJ1-3; D: NA
DNA: TGTGCCAGCAGTTCGACAGGCTGGAGCTACGAGCAGTACTTC; CDR3: CASSSTGWSYEQYF; size: NA; V: TRBV7-8; J: TRBJ2-7; D: NA
DNA: TGTGCCAGCAGCGTAGTAGGAAACACCATATATTTT; CDR3: CASSVVGNTIYF; size: NA; V: TRBV9; J: TRBJ1-3; D: NA
DNA: TGTGCCAGCAGCCCCGTCGGGGCCAACGTCCTGACTTTC; CDR3: CASSPVGANVLTF; size: once; V: TRBV7-3; J: TRBJ2-6; D: NA
DNA: TGTGCCTGGAACAGGGGGCTTTACGAGCAGTACTTC; CDR3: CAWNRGLYEQYF; size: NA; V: TRBV30; J: TRBJ2-7; D: TRBD1
DNA: TGTGCCAGCTCACCACCAAACAGGGGCCATCAGCCCCAGCATTTT; CDR3: CASSPPNRGHQPQHF; size: NA; V: TRBV18; J: TRBJ1-5; D: TRBD1
DNA: TGTGCCAGCAGCCCATCGGGACAGGGGATGTACGAGCAGTACTTC; CDR3: CASSPSGQGMYEQYF; size: few; V: TRBV6-5; J: TRBJ2-7; D: TRBD1
DNA: TGCGCCAGCAGCTTGGGAGGTCAGGGAACCGGGGAGCTGTTTTTT; CDR3: CASSLGGQGTGELFF; size: NA; V: TRBV5-1; J: TRBJ2-2; D: NA
DNA: TGCAGCGTGGGGCGGGGTAGCGGGACTGCGGAGACCCAGTACTTC; CDR3: CSVGRGSGTAETQYF; size: NA; V: TRBV29-1; J: TRBJ2-5; D: TRBD2
DNA: TGTGCCAGCAGCCAAGACCCGGACCGAGAGACCCAGTACTTC; CDR3: CASSQDPDRETQYF; size: NA; V: TRBV7-6; J: TRBJ2-5; D: NA
DNA: TGTGCCAGCAGCCCCGGCGCGGGATTCTCAGTGGATACGCAGTATTTT; CDR3: CASSPGAGFSVDTQYF; size: NA; V: TRBV3-1/TRBV3-2; J: TRBJ2-3; D: NA
DNA: TGTGCCAGCAGTTACTCGGGGGACACAGATACGCAGTATTTT; CDR3: CASSYSGDTDTQYF; size: NA; V: TRBV6-6; J: TRBJ2-3; D: NA
DNA: TGTGCCAGCAGCCGGATAACCTCCGCAACTAATGAAAAACTGTTTTTT; CDR3: CASSRITSATNEKLFF; size: NA; V: TRBV2; J: TRBJ1-4; D: NA
DNA: TGTGCCAGCAGCTCCCTCGGGGAGCGGAGGGAGACCCAGTACTTC; CDR3: CASSSLGERRETQYF; size: once; V: TRBV7-8; J: TRBJ2-5; D: NA
DNA: TGTGCCAGCAGTTCGGACAGGGGGCGCGGGAACATTCAGTACTTC; CDR3: CASSSDRGRGNIQYF; size: NA; V: TRBV28; J: TRBJ2-4; D: TRBD1
DNA: TGTGCCAGTAGCGACAGGTATTGGCCCCAGCATTTT; CDR3: CASSDRYWPQHF; size: NA; V: TRBV19; J: TRBJ1-5; D: NA
DNA: TGTGCCAGCAGCTTAAATGGGGGTTTCGGAAACACCATATATTTT; CDR3: CASSLNGGFGNTIYF; size: few; V: TRBV11-2; J: TRBJ1-3; D: NA
DNA: TGTGCCAGCAGACCTTCAGGTACCCAAGAGACCCAGTACTTC; CDR3: CASRPSGTQETQYF; size: NA; V: TRBV28; J: TRBJ2-5; D: NA
DNA: TGTGCCAGCAGTTCTTCAGGGGGGCAGGGCAATGAGCAGTTCTTC; CDR3: CASSSSGGQGNEQFF; size: once; V: TRBV6-6; J: TRBJ2-1; D: NA
DNA: TGTGCCAGCAGTGCCCGGGGCGAAGCTTTCTTT; CDR3: CASSARGEAFF; size: NA; V: TRBV27; J: TRBJ1-1; D: NA